The clone carrying this T cell receptor (beta chain) was counted between two and nine times. The antigen is unknown. It was with unique molecular identifiers that the TCRbeta library was prepared. Using its own MiXCR run on the PCR reads, TCRdb lists one record per CDR3 protein. The sample records around 490,000 distinct CDR3 sequences, roughly 10% being singletons. The CDR3 contains 15 residues. The germline V and J ends were trimmed by 7 bases and 4 bases, with 17 bases remaining between them. Germline assignment: CDR1 MNHNS and CDR2 SASEGT. This sample is part of a study of T-cell reconstitution after alpha-beta-depleted transplantation in children. Overall study findings and caveats: Several hundred expanded graft clones reportedly were the source of alpha-beta T cells about two months after transplant. After one year, T-cell counts and TCRbeta diversity mostly came from new T cells.

The sequences come from PBMCs, mostly from graft donor cells, collected 180 days after TCRalphabeta/CD19-depleted stem cell transplant. The TCR comes from a female patient between 2 and 15 years old who had a stem cell transplant for aplastic anemia, so the T cells may come from the graft donor. V and J are TRBV6-1 and TRBJ1-5; the D is unclear. In DNA, the CDR3 is TGTGCCAGCAAAACGTCCGGGATGGCGAATCAGCCCCAGCATTTT. The encoded protein is CASKTSGMANQPQHF.